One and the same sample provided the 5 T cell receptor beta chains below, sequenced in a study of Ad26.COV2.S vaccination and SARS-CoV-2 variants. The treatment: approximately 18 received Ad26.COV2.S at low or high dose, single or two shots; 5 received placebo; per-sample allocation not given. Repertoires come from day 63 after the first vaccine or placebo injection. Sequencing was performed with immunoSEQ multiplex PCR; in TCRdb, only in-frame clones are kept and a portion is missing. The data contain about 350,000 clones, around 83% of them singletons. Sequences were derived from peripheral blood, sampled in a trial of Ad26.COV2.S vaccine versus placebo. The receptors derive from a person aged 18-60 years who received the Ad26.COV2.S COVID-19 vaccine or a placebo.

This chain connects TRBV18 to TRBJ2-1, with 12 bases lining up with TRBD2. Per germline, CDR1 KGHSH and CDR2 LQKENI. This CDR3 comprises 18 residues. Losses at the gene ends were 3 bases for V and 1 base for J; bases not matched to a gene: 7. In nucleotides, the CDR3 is TGTGCCAGCTCACCGAGCTCCGGGACTAGCGGGTCCTACAATGAGCAGTTCTTC. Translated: CASSPSSGTSGSYNEQFF.

CDR3 sequence (DNA): TGTGCCAGCAGTTCCCGGGACTACCCCTCTCGCGAGCAGTACTTC. Residues: CASSSRDYPSREQYF. The rearrangement uses TRBV6-5 and TRBJ2-7, with 7 bases matching TRBD2. CDR1 and CDR2 from the germline V gene are MNHEY and SVGAGI. V lost 4 bases, J lost 6 bases, and 12 bases stayed unmatched. CDR3 length: 15 residues.

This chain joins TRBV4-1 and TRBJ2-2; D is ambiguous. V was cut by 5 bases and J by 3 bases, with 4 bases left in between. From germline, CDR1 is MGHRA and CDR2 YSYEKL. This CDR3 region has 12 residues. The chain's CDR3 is CASSTYTGELFF. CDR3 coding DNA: TGCGCCAGCAGCACCTACACCGGGGAGCTGTTTTTT.

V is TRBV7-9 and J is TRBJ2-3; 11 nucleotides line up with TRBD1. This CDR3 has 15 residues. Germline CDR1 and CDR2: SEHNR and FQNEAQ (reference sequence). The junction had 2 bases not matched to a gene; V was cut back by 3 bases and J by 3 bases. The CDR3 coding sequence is TGTGCCAGCAGCTTCGGGACAGGGGGGACAGATACGCAGTATTTT. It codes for CASSFGTGGTDTQYF.

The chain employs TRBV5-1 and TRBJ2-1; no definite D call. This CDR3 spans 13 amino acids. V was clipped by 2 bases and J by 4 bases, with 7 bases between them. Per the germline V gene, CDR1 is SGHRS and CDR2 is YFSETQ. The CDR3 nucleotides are TGCGCCAGCAGCTTAACGGAATACAATGAGCAGTTCTTC. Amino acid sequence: CASSLTEYNEQFF.